A selection of T cell receptor beta chains follows, all from one sample in a study of technical replicates of blood from a few donors. The repertoire was sequenced with immunoSEQ multiplex PCR; TCRdb's copy has only in-frame clones and lacks some. The sample yields 55,000 to 75,000 clones, over 80% seen once. The specimen was T cells isolated from PBMCs. These receptor sequences come from a human donor in good health. The CDR3 runs from the conserved cysteine through the conserved F or W. D genes are given only for firm matches. Where a row states a size, it is once, few, many or the class of an expanded clone; other rows omit it.

DNA: TGTGCCAGCACGGACAGCTCCTACAATGAGCAGTTCTTC
CDR3: CASTDSSYNEQFF
V: TRBV2
size: -
D: -
J: TRBJ2-1

DNA: TGTGCCAGCAGTCGACAGGGTTCACACACCATATATTTT
CDR3: CASSRQGSHTIYF
V: TRBV6-5
size: few
D: TRBD1
J: TRBJ1-3

DNA: TGTGCCAGCAGCCCACAGGGCAACACTGAAGCTTTCTTT
CDR3: CASSPQGNTEAFF
V: TRBV7-3
size: few
D: -
J: TRBJ1-1

DNA: TGTGCCATCCTTATGATTACCGGTGAGCAGTTCTTC
CDR3: CAILMITGEQFF
V: TRBV10-3
size: -
D: -
J: TRBJ2-1

DNA: TGTGCCAGCAGTGCAAGAGGGACTAGCGGGAGGGTGATGGAGCAGTACTTC
CDR3: CASSARGTSGRVMEQYF
V: TRBV6-1
size: -
D: TRBD2
J: TRBJ2-7

DNA: TGTGCCAGCAGCACTTCAGGGCCCCAGCGGGCCACCTACGAGCAGTACTTC
CDR3: CASSTSGPQRATYEQYF
V: TRBV7-9
size: -
D: -
J: TRBJ2-7

DNA: TGCGCCAGCAGCCTCTATGGGACACGCCAAGAGACCCAGTACTTC
CDR3: CASSLYGTRQETQYF
V: TRBV5-1
size: -
D: -
J: TRBJ2-5

DNA: TGTGCCAGCAGGGCCCGGGACAGGGACGATGGCTACACCTTC
CDR3: CASRARDRDDGYTF
V: TRBV7-9
size: -
D: TRBD1
J: TRBJ1-2

DNA: TGTGCCAGCGTGCGCTTGAACACTGAAGCTTTCTTT
CDR3: CASVRLNTEAFF
V: TRBV2
size: -
D: -
J: TRBJ1-1

DNA: TGTGCCAGCCGCCGGCGGAACACAGATACGCAGTATTTT
CDR3: CASRRRNTDTQYF
V: TRBV19
size: -
D: -
J: TRBJ2-3

DNA: TGTGCCAGCAGCCCATGGGGGGGAAGTGGAGAGACCCAGTACTTC
CDR3: CASSPWGGSGETQYF
V: TRBV9
size: -
D: TRBD2
J: TRBJ2-5

DNA: TGTGCCAGCAGTGGAATTGGTAGGGGTGAATATGGCTACACCTTC
CDR3: CASSGIGRGEYGYTF
V: TRBV2
size: -
D: -
J: TRBJ1-2

DNA: TGTGCCAGCAGTGGGGGAGGGGTTGGGGCCAACGTCCTGACTTTC
CDR3: CASSGGGVGANVLTF
V: TRBV2
size: -
D: TRBD2
J: TRBJ2-6

DNA: TGTGCCAGTGCCAGGGACAGAACCTACGAGCAGTACTTC
CDR3: CASARDRTYEQYF
V: TRBV6-5
size: -
D: TRBD1
J: TRBJ2-7

DNA: TGTGCCAGCAGTTTGCCCCTAGTGGGGAGCCCGAACACCGGGGAGCTGTTTTTT
CDR3: CASSLPLVGSPNTGELFF
V: TRBV28
size: -
D: -
J: TRBJ2-2

DNA: TGCAGCGTCGGACAGTTGAACACTGAAGCTTTCTTT
CDR3: CSVGQLNTEAFF
V: TRBV29-1
size: -
D: -
J: TRBJ1-1

DNA: TGTGCCAGCAGTTCCGGGACAGGGATTAGCCATGAGCAGTTCTTC
CDR3: CASSSGTGISHEQFF
V: TRBV6-5
size: -
D: TRBD1
J: TRBJ2-1

DNA: TGCGCCAGCAGCCCTCAAGCCTCGCAGGGGTACGAGCAGTACTTC
CDR3: CASSPQASQGYEQYF
V: TRBV4-1
size: -
D: -
J: TRBJ2-7

DNA: TGTGCCAGCAGGAGGGAAGTTTATAGCAATCAGCCCCAGCATTTT
CDR3: CASRREVYSNQPQHF
V: TRBV6-6
size: -
D: -
J: TRBJ1-5

DNA: TGTGCCAGCAGCCATACAGGGGCGGACTACGAGCAGTACTTC
CDR3: CASSHTGADYEQYF
V: TRBV7-9
size: few
D: TRBD1
J: TRBJ2-7

DNA: TGTGCCACCAGCCGAACGGAGGGGAGCGGAAACACCATATATTTT
CDR3: CATSRTEGSGNTIYF
V: TRBV15
size: -
D: -
J: TRBJ1-3

DNA: TGTGCCAGTAGCGTGCCCAGAACAGGGGGCGGAATCCAAGAGACCCAGTACTTC
CDR3: CASSVPRTGGGIQETQYF
V: TRBV19
size: once
D: TRBD1
J: TRBJ2-5

DNA: TGTGCCAGCGGCTTGGGGCAGTCGAGTGGCTACACCTTC
CDR3: CASGLGQSSGYTF
V: TRBV28
size: -
D: -
J: TRBJ1-2

DNA: TGTGCCACCAGCCCTGGACAGGGCTACAATGAGCAGTTCTTC
CDR3: CATSPGQGYNEQFF
V: TRBV15
size: -
D: TRBD1
J: TRBJ2-1

DNA: TGTGCCAGCAGCCAAGATGATAACAGGGGAGGCGAAAAACTGTTTTTT
CDR3: CASSQDDNRGGEKLFF
V: TRBV4-2
size: once
D: TRBD1
J: TRBJ1-4